These 29 T cell receptor beta chains originate from one sample sequenced in a study of early T cells in non-severe SARS-CoV-2 infection. TCRdb re-analysed the 5' RACE reads in MiXCR, keeping a single row per CDR3 protein. The data hold more than 20,000 distinct CDR3 sequences, with more than 4% observed a single time. Sequencing used whole blood. These receptors were obtained from an adult who was a healthcare worker with PCR-confirmed SARS-CoV-2 infection or an uninfected control (not recorded which).

This clonotype appeared many times. The chain employs TRBV10-3 and TRBJ2-3, with D unresolved. The CDR3 covers 11 residues. V was clipped by 5 bases and J by 5 bases, with 5 bases between them. Germline CDR1 is ENHRY and CDR2 is SYGVKD. In DNA form, the CDR3 reads TGTGCCATCAGTAACGGAGATACGCAGTATTTT. Translating it yields CAISNGDTQYF.

This clonotype was observed many times. The gene calls are TRBV6-4 and TRBJ1-1, with 11 nucleotides matching TRBD1. This CDR3 is 14 amino acids long. After removal of 4 bases from V and 4 bases from J, the junction contained 2 bases not matched to a gene. CDR1 MRHNA and CDR2 SNTAGT come from the germline V gene. The CDR3 region is CASSAGTGGTEAFF. The DNA of the CDR3 is TGTGCCAGCAGTGCCGGGACAGGGGGCACTGAAGCTTTCTTT.

J is TRBJ2-7 and V is TRBV30, with D possibly matching TRBD2 (5 bases). This CDR3 region has 12 residues. Between the trimmed V and J ends, which lost 4 bases and 1 base, there was a span of 8 bases. Germline V gene data show CDR1 as GTSNPN and CDR2 as SVGIG (reference sequence). The CDR3 DNA is TGTGCCTGGAATCCGGGGTCCTACGAGCAGTACTTC. Protein sequence: CAWNPGSYEQYF. The complete variable domain, with remaining parts taken from reference TRBV30 and TRBJ2-7, reads SQTIHQWPATLVQPVGSPLSLECTVEGTSNPNLYWYRQAAGRGLQLLFYSVGIGQISSEVPQNLSASRPQDRQFILSSKKLLLSDSGFYLCAWNPGSYEQYFGPGTRLTVT.

V is TRBV5-4 and J is TRBJ2-3; 7 nucleotides match TRBD2. Germline V gene sequence: CDR1 SGHNT, CDR2 YYREEE (reference sequence). V trimming: 3 bases; J trimming: 4 bases; junction bases outside the gene matches: 5. The CDR3 spans 14 residues. Here the CDR3 reads CASSYGLVADTQYF. The CDR3 DNA reads TGTGCCAGCAGCTATGGACTAGTGGCAGATACGCAGTATTTT.

Ten or more counts support this clonotype. The CDR3 here is CASSPLAGAHYNEQFF. The CDR3, as DNA: TGTGCCAGCAGCCCGCTGGCGGGGGCCCACTACAATGAGCAGTTCTTC. The rearrangement links TRBV11-2 to TRBJ2-1; TRBD2 is a possible D gene (7 bases). There are 16 residues in the CDR3. Trimming took off 5 bases at V and 3 bases at J, with 17 bases between the two ends. CDR1 and CDR2 (germline): SGHAT, FQNNGV. Variable domain in full (rest from reference TRBV11-2 and TRBJ2-1): EAGVAQSPRYKIIEKRQSVAFWCNPISGHATLYWYQQILGQGPKLLIQFQNNGVVDDSQLPKDRFSAERLKGVDSTLKIQPAKLEDSAVYLCASSPLAGAHYNEQFFGPGTRLTVL.

The V and J genes are TRBV7-2 and TRBJ2-7; D is possibly TRBD2 (6 bases). In germline, CDR1 is SGHTA, CDR2 FQGNSA. The V end was cut by 3 bases, the J end by 6 bases, with 15 bases between. The CDR3 loop spans 14 amino acids. CDR3: CASSFPSAAFEQYF. The CDR3, as DNA: TGTGCCAGCAGCTTTCCTAGCGCCGCCTTCGAGCAGTACTTC.

This clonotype was counted at least ten times. The genes are TRBV5-1 and TRBJ2-3; 11 bases fit TRBD2. CDR1 and CDR2 from the germline V gene are SGHRS and YFSETQ. The length of the CDR3 is 18 residues. With 1 base clipped from V and 6 bases from J, the junction kept 13 bases outside the gene matches. Written as DNA, the CDR3 is TGCGCCAGCAGCTTGACCTTGACTAGCGGGGTCGCGGTGGATACGCAGTATTTT. Its translation is CASSLTLTSGVAVDTQYF.

In its sample, this clonotype was seen a few times. The rearrangement uses TRBV5-5 and TRBJ2-3, with TRBD2 matching over 10 bases. The germline gives CDR1 SGHKS, CDR2 YYEKEE (reference sequence). V shed 2 bases, J shed 5 bases, and the junction held 8 bases outside the gene matches. This CDR3 has 16 amino acids. This chain's CDR3 is CASSFERGGTRDTQYF. The CDR3 DNA follows: TGTGCCAGCAGCTTCGAGCGGGGGGGCACTCGAGATACGCAGTATTTT.

This clonotype was counted ten times or more. CDR3 bases: TGTGCCAGCAGCAAGCGGGGGGCCAACAATGAGCAGTTCTTC. It yields the protein CASSKRGANNEQFF. The genes are TRBV11-2 and TRBJ2-1, with 9 bases matching TRBD2. This CDR3 comprises 14 residues. J was trimmed by 5 bases and V by 5 bases; bases with no gene match: 4. CDR1 is SGHAT and CDR2 is FQNNGV in the germline V gene.

This chain joins TRBV2 and TRBJ2-6; D remains ambiguous. From germline, CDR1 is SNHLY and CDR2 FYNNEI. V dropped 8 bases and J dropped 2 bases, with 16 bases sitting between them. The length of the CDR3 is 16 residues. CDR3 in DNA: TGTGCCAGCCGTGCCGGGCAAGTCCCTGGGGCCAACGTCCTGACTTTC. It is translated as CASRAGQVPGANVLTF.

There are many counts of this clonotype. The chain joins TRBV28 to TRBJ1-5, with a tentative D call TRBD1 (6 bases). Trimming took off 6 bases at V and 3 bases at J, with 15 bases between the two ends. Per the germline V gene, CDR1 is MDHEN and CDR2 is SYDVKM. The CDR3 covers 15 residues. CDR3 nucleotides: TGTGCCAGCAGATCGGGGGCAGGTTTCAATCAGCCCCAGCATTTT. Amino acid sequence: CASRSGAGFNQPQHF.

This clonotype is labeled as medium-sized. CDR3 in amino acids: CASSWGVTAPYGYTF. CDR3 DNA: TGTGCCAGCAGCTGGGGGGTTACAGCCCCCTATGGCTACACCTTC. The chain carries TRBV5-6 and TRBJ1-2, with a possible D match to TRBD1 (5 bases). Trimming left V 3 bases short and J 4 bases short, with 16 bases between. Per the germline V gene, CDR1 is SGHDT and CDR2 is YYEEEE. The CDR3 spans 15 residues.

This clonotype is labeled medium-sized. This rearrangement joins TRBV20-1 to TRBJ1-2; the D is unclear. Looked up from germline, CDR1 is DFQATT and CDR2 is SNEGSKA (reference sequence). Trimming shortened V by 2 bases and J by 7 bases, and 5 bases separated the two germline ends. The CDR3 runs 10 residues. This chain's CDR3 is CSARTAGYTF. CDR3 DNA sequence: TGCAGTGCTAGAACCGCTGGCTACACCTTC.

This clonotype is categorized as medium-sized. The CDR3: CASSNVWGGNTEAFF. DNA for the CDR3: TGTGCCAGTAGTAATGTCTGGGGGGGGAACACTGAAGCTTTCTTT. The gene calls are TRBV19 and TRBJ1-1; perhaps TRBD1 as D (5 bases). The CDR3 has 15 residues. Trimming removed 4 bases at V and 1 base at J, with 13 bases between. CDR1 is LNHDA, CDR2 SQIVND, per germline (reference sequence).

In its sample, this clonotype was seen many times. The chain carries TRBV20-1 and TRBJ2-6; 9 nucleotides line up with TRBD1. Trimming removed 3 bases from V and 3 bases from J; junction bases left unmatched: 6. Germline V gene lookup returns CDR1 DFQATT and CDR2 SNEGSKA (reference sequence). CDR3 length equals 16 residues. The CDR3 here is CSASRDRAVGANVLTF. DNA of the CDR3: TGCAGTGCTAGTAGGGACAGGGCGGTTGGGGCCAACGTCCTGACTTTC.

The chain is built from TRBV7-2 and TRBJ2-1; TRBD2 aligns across 9 bases. Germline-derived CDR1 and CDR2 are SGHTA and FQGNSA. The CDR3 covers 15 residues. V lost 3 bases, J lost 7 bases, and 7 bases stayed unmatched. CDR3 nucleotide sequence: TGTGCCAGCAGCTTTGCGGCGGGGGGGCGGAATGAGCAGTTCTTC. This sequence encodes CASSFAAGGRNEQFF.

CDR3 protein: CASTRPGEAFF. The CDR3 DNA is TGTGCCAGCACCAGGCCGGGGGAAGCTTTCTTT. The gene calls are TRBV6-2 or TRBV6-3 and TRBJ1-1, with no clear D. Trimming took off 7 bases at V and 8 bases at J, with 11 bases between the two ends. Germline CDR1 and CDR2: MNHEY and SVGEGT. There are 11 residues in the CDR3.

This clonotype was counted many times. This rearrangement joins TRBV28 to TRBJ2-7; TRBD1 might be the D (5 bases). Trimming took off 5 bases at V and 2 bases at J, with 13 bases between the two ends. The CDR3 covers 14 residues. The germline V gene encodes CDR1 MDHEN and CDR2 SYDVKM. The CDR3 is CASSPPQVPYEQYF. The CDR3, as DNA: TGTGCCAGCAGTCCCCCACAGGTCCCCTACGAGCAGTACTTC.

This clonotype was found a few times. The chain carries TRBV12-5 and TRBJ2-3, with D possibly called TRBD1 or TRBD2 (5 bases each). Germline loops: CDR1 LGHNT, CDR2 FRNRAP. CDR3 length: 13 residues. Trimming removed 9 bases at V and 2 bases at J, with 12 bases between. CDR3 in amino acids: CASRDLYTDTQYF. CDR3 DNA sequence: TGTGCTAGCCGGGACCTATACACAGATACGCAGTATTTT.

In nucleotides, the CDR3 is TGCGCCAGCAGCTTCGGGGACGGGCGGGATGAGCAGTTCTTC. Residues: CASSFGDGRDEQFF. This chain links TRBV5-1 with TRBJ2-1; D possibly matches TRBD1 or TRBD2 (5 bases each). The CDR3 contains 14 residues. The ends were cut back, 2 bases at V and 8 bases at J, with 14 bases in the middle. In germline, CDR1 is SGHRS, CDR2 YFSETQ.

This clonotype was seen at least ten times. This chain uses TRBV19 with TRBJ1-5, with D perhaps matching TRBD1 (5 bases). Germline assignment: CDR1 LNHDA and CDR2 SQIVND (reference sequence). The length of the CDR3 is 16 residues. V lost 5 bases and J 6 bases, leaving 20 bases between the germline ends. The CDR3 DNA sequence: TGTGCCAGTAGTGACCCCCGCAGGGCCTTTATTCAGCCCCAGCATTTT. This encodes CASSDPRRAFIQPQHF.

This clonotype was seen at least ten times. The chain recombines TRBV11-2 with TRBJ1-2; a possible D gene is TRBD1 (5 bases). This CDR3 has 12 residues. Germline CDR1 SGHAT, CDR2 FQNNGV. The V gene lost 5 bases and the J gene lost 5 bases, with 9 bases spanning the gap. CDR3 protein: CASSIGVYGYTF. In DNA form, the CDR3 reads TGTGCCAGCAGCATAGGGGTATATGGCTACACCTTC.

The table lists this clonotype with many counts. CDR3 DNA sequence: TGTGCCAGTAGTAAAATATCCGGGACGGCCGAAGAGACCCAGTACTTC. Translation: CASSKISGTAEETQYF. The chain employs TRBV19 and TRBJ2-5; D may correspond to TRBD1 or TRBD2 (5 bases each). Trimming took off 4 bases at V and 3 bases at J, with 18 bases between the two ends. From germline, CDR1 is LNHDA and CDR2 SQIVND (reference sequence). CDR3 length equals 16 residues.

This clonotype was detected ten times or more. This chain connects TRBV3-1 to TRBJ2-1; TRBD2 matches at 7 bases. V lost 0 bases and J lost 4; bases outside the gene matches: 9. CDR1 and CDR2 (germline): LGHDT, YNNKEL (reference sequence). The CDR3 consists of 17 residues. CDR3 DNA sequence: TGTGCCAGCAGCCAAGATATCCCGGCTAGCGGTTACAATGAGCAGTTCTTC. Translating gives CASSQDIPASGYNEQFF.

This clonotype showed up many times. V usage is TRBV29-1 and J usage is TRBJ1-2; D may be TRBD1 (5 bases). The CDR3 consists of 12 residues. Trimming removed 8 bases at V and 1 base at J, with 11 bases between. Germline V lookup: CDR1 SQVTM, CDR2 ANQGSEA. The CDR3 reads CSIIQVNYGYTF. In DNA form, the CDR3 reads TGCAGCATCATACAGGTTAACTATGGCTACACCTTC.

This clonotype has a count of ten or more. The CDR3 region has the DNA TGTGCCAGCAGTGAAAAGCGGGGAAACGCTAATGAAAAACTGTTTTTT. This translates into CASSEKRGNANEKLFF. This chain uses TRBV2 with TRBJ1-4; D gene uncertain. Germline V gives CDR1 SNHLY, CDR2 FYNNEI. Trimming removed 2 bases from V and 3 bases from J, with 13 bases in between. The CDR3 is 16 residues long.

This clonotype is termed medium-sized. CDR3 sequence reads: CASSGRTSHEQFF. The CDR3 nucleotides read TGTGCCAGCAGCGGGCGAACGTCCCATGAGCAGTTCTTC. This chain uses TRBV12-3 or TRBV12-4 with TRBJ2-1; unclear D gene. Trimming cost V 6 bases and J 8 bases, with 14 bases left between them. The CDR3 contains 13 residues.

There are a few counts of this clonotype. The gene calls are TRBV12-3 or TRBV12-4 and TRBJ2-5; 7 nucleotides line up with TRBD2. V trimming: 2 bases; J trimming: 7 bases; junction bases outside the gene matches: 10. The CDR3 covers 15 residues. CDR3 amino acids: CASSLLAESPGTQYF. DNA of the CDR3: TGTGCCAGCAGTTTACTAGCGGAGTCCCCGGGGACCCAGTACTTC.

This clonotype was recorded many times. This sequence joins TRBV10-1 and TRBJ2-2; D is uncertain. The CDR3 sequence is 14 residues long. V lost 8 bases to trimming and J lost 4 bases, with 14 bases between them. Germline CDR1 is WNHNN and CDR2 is SYGVQD (reference sequence). The CDR3, as DNA: TGCGCCAGCTCTCCTTCCGGGCGCACCGGGGAGCTGTTTTTT. It specifies CASSPSGRTGELFF.